This T cell receptor beta chain is drawn from a study of blood T cell repertoires in COVID-19. On the study more broadly: Samples representing acute and convalescent COVID-19 were sourced from the United States, Italy and Spain. T cells, B-cell-depleted T cells, or PBMCs provided the cDNA or gDNA that served as material.

Authors' processing steps: For nucleated cells, counts were estimated from reference gene primer amplification. Profiled with immunoSEQ multiplex PCR; TCRdb holds only in-frame clones, not every one. The V and J calls and clone size are taken from that table; D and trimming were inferred from the DNA. This sample yields tens of thousands of clones, of which around 81% are seen a single time; over 25% belongs to the top ten. Per the germline V gene, CDR1 is LNHDA and CDR2 is SQIVND (reference sequence). CDR3 length: 15 residues. The V segment lost 1 base and the J segment 6 bases; nucleotides outside the gene matches: 4.

The source of this sequence is a woman of 80 years or more with active or convalescent COVID-19. The sequenced material came from peripheral blood. V usage is TRBV19 and J usage is TRBJ1-5; TRBD1 matches at 9 bases. CDR3 loop: CASSIGDRVGQPQHF. For the CDR3, the DNA is TGTGCCAGTAGTATAGGGGACAGGGTCGGTCAGCCCCAGCATTTT.